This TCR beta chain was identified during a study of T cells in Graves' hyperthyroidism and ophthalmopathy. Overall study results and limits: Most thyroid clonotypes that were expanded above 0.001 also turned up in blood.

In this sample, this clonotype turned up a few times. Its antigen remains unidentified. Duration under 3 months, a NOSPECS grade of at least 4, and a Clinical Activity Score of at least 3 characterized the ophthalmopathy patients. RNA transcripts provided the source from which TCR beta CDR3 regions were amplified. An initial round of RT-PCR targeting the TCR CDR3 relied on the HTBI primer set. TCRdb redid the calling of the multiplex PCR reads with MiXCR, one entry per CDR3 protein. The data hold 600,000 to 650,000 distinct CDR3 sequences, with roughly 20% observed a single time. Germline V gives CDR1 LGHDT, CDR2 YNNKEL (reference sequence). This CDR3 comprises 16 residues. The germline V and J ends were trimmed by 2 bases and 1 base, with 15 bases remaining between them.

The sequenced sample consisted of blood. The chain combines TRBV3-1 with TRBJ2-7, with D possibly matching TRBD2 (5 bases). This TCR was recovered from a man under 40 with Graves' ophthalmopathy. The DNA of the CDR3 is TGTGCCAGCAGCCAATTGGTACTCCGGGGATCCTACGAGCAGTACTTC. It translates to CASSQLVLRGSYEQYF.